Below, one T cell receptor (beta chain) is given with its context. Sequencing used immunoSEQ multiplex PCR; TCRdb keeps in-frame clones, though not all of them. Of about 440,000 clones in the sample, 87% were seen once. The length of the CDR3 is 20 residues. The data originate from a study of blood T cell repertoires in COVID-19. The origin of this receptor is a woman under 30 with acute COVID-19. Sequencing used PBMCs or T cells enriched from blood (not recorded which). The chain is built from TRBV21-1 and TRBJ2-3; no check of the table's D call, TRBD1, against the DNA was made. TRBV21-1 is classified as a pseudogene. CDR3 nucleotides: TGTGCCAGCAGCCACCACGGGACAGGGCTTTCCCCTAGTGGCACAGATACGCAGTATTTT. This gives the protein CASSHHGTGLSPSGTDTQYF.